This is a list of T cell receptor beta chains from one sample in a study of cytomegalovirus exposure and HLA in healthy donors. Assay used: immunoSEQ multiplex PCR; TCRdb lists only in-frame clones, some missing. The sample lists 200,000 to 300,000 clones, roughly 86% occurring once. The sample comprised PBMCs. These receptors came from a woman in her twenties or thirties in good health and CMV-seropositive. The CDR3 runs from the conserved cysteine through the conserved F or W. The D gene is left open where the match is weak. Clone size is stated in some rows and not others, as once, few, many or a class when expanded.

v_gene: TRBV6-5; j_gene: TRBJ2-6; abundance: -; d_gene: -; CDR3aa: CASSFGLSGANVLTF; CDR3nt: TGTGCCAGCAGTTTTGGGCTCTCTGGGGCCAACGTCCTGACTTTC
v_gene: TRBV7-9; j_gene: TRBJ1-3; abundance: -; d_gene: -; CDR3aa: CASSLAGVSGNTIYF; CDR3nt: TGTGCCAGCAGCTTAGCGGGAGTATCTGGAAACACCATATATTTT
v_gene: TRBV10-3; j_gene: TRBJ2-1; abundance: -; d_gene: TRBD2; CDR3aa: CAISEGEGGRAYNEQFF; CDR3nt: TGTGCCATCAGTGAGGGGGAGGGCGGGAGGGCCTACAATGAGCAGTTCTTC
v_gene: TRBV6-1; j_gene: TRBJ2-1; abundance: -; d_gene: TRBD2; CDR3aa: CASSGFGLAGGDEQFF; CDR3nt: TGTGCCAGCAGTGGCTTCGGCCTAGCGGGAGGCGATGAGCAGTTCTTC
v_gene: TRBV29-1; j_gene: TRBJ1-2; abundance: -; d_gene: TRBD1; CDR3aa: CSVEDVTGTVNYGYTF; CDR3nt: TGCAGCGTTGAAGACGTAACCGGGACAGTTAACTATGGCTACACCTTC
v_gene: TRBV5-1; j_gene: TRBJ1-1; abundance: -; d_gene: -; CDR3aa: CASSYPGVNTEAFF; CDR3nt: TGCGCCAGCAGCTATCCAGGGGTGAACACTGAAGCTTTCTTT
v_gene: TRBV7-9; j_gene: TRBJ2-7; abundance: -; d_gene: -; CDR3aa: CASLLAGPYEQYF; CDR3nt: TGTGCCAGTTTGTTGGCGGGCCCCTACGAGCAGTACTTC
v_gene: TRBV11-3; j_gene: TRBJ1-3; abundance: -; d_gene: TRBD1; CDR3aa: CASSLEGTGPSGNTIYF; CDR3nt: TGTGCCAGCAGCTTAGAAGGGACAGGGCCCTCTGGAAACACCATATATTTT
v_gene: TRBV12-5; j_gene: TRBJ2-2; abundance: -; d_gene: -; CDR3aa: CASGLGQVDTGELFF; CDR3nt: TGTGCTAGTGGTTTGGGTCAGGTGGACACCGGGGAGCTGTTTTTT
v_gene: TRBV27; j_gene: TRBJ1-2; abundance: -; d_gene: -; CDR3aa: CASSLGGNGYTF; CDR3nt: TGTGCCAGCAGTTTAGGAGGGAATGGCTACACCTTC
v_gene: TRBV19; j_gene: TRBJ2-7; abundance: once; d_gene: TRBD2; CDR3aa: CASSIGPPTSGGYEQYF; CDR3nt: TGTGCCAGTAGTATAGGGCCCCCCACTAGCGGGGGCTACGAGCAGTACTTC
v_gene: TRBV6-6; j_gene: TRBJ1-1; abundance: -; d_gene: -; CDR3aa: CASSYTHRESTEAFF; CDR3nt: TGTGCCAGCAGTTACACACACAGGGAATCCACTGAAGCTTTCTTT
v_gene: TRBV19; j_gene: TRBJ2-7; abundance: -; d_gene: -; CDR3aa: CASRPNLGGEQYF; CDR3nt: TGTGCCAGTAGGCCAAACCTGGGGGGCGAGCAGTACTTC
v_gene: TRBV9; j_gene: TRBJ1-1; abundance: -; d_gene: -; CDR3aa: CASSVGPGNTEAFF; CDR3nt: TGTGCCAGCAGCGTAGGTCCGGGGAACACTGAAGCTTTCTTT
v_gene: TRBV28; j_gene: TRBJ1-5; abundance: -; d_gene: TRBD1; CDR3aa: CASSFTLGTVSNQPQHF; CDR3nt: TGTGCCAGCAGTTTTACCCTGGGGACAGTTAGCAATCAGCCCCAGCATTTT
v_gene: TRBV4-2; j_gene: TRBJ2-3; abundance: -; d_gene: -; CDR3aa: CASSQEGAPSTDTQYF; CDR3nt: TGTGCCAGCAGCCAAGAGGGGGCCCCGAGCACAGATACGCAGTATTTT